The subject of this entry is one TCR beta chain. The sample belongs to a study of shared clonotypes between healthy human individuals. Sequencing used immunoSEQ multiplex PCR; TCRdb keeps in-frame clones, though not all of them. The sample lists about 580,000 clones, roughly 98% seen once, with 0.3% to 0.35% in the top ten. CDR3 size: 15 residues. The ends lost 5 bases at V and 3 bases at J; junction bases unmatched: 5. Germline V lookup: CDR1 MNHEY, CDR2 SMNVEV (reference sequence). Terminally differentiated effector memory CD45RA+ cells were excluded from the naive CD8 cells, which were CD45RO-negative and positively selected for CCR7.

This clonotype was sampled from a young man in good health. The rearrangement uses TRBV27 and TRBJ2-3, with 10 bases matching TRBD1. Material for sequencing was naive CD8+ T cells sorted from blood. CDR3 sequence reads: CASSHRQGATDTQYF. The CDR3, as DNA: TGTGCCAGCAGTCACAGACAGGGGGCAACAGATACGCAGTATTTT.